The 27 T cell receptor beta chains listed next were all sequenced from one sample in a study of human T cells and chemical hapten exposure. TCRdb ran MiXCR on the RACE reads and lists one entry per CDR3 protein. The top ten clones hold under 2.5% of a sample with fewer than 95,000 distinct CDR3 sequences, about 10% of them seen once. Time point described: patch test 2, 6 weeks after DPC sensitization. Described treatment: therapeutic diphenylcyclopropenone sensitization with weekly scalp DPC. The material sequenced was whole blood, taken in connection with sensitization to the hapten diphenylcyclopropenone (DPC). These receptors all come from a man in his forties or fifties with alopecia areata. Some clones in this sample may be carry-over from other donors' samples.

This clonotype was picked up many times. The genes are TRBV14 and TRBJ2-5; 11 nucleotides line up with TRBD2. The CDR3 sequence is 17 residues long. The germline V gene has CDR1 SGHDN and CDR2 FVKESK. Trimming took 0 bases from V and 3 from J; bases not matched to a gene: 6. The CDR3 DNA reads as TGTGCCAGCAGCCAAGAGAGTCTACTAGCGGGAGAAGAGACCCAGTACTTC. Its protein is CASSQESLLAGEETQYF.

The rearrangement joins TRBV13 to TRBJ2-5; 12 bases match TRBD1. Germline V gene sequence: CDR1 PRHDT, CDR2 FYEKMQ (reference sequence). There are 16 residues in the CDR3. V trimming: 6 bases; J trimming: 5 bases; junction bases outside the gene matches: 10. The CDR3 region has the DNA TGTGCCAGCAGTCTTGCGGGACAGGGGGCTTTTGAGACCCAGTACTTC. It specifies CASSLAGQGAFETQYF.

This clonotype showed up just a few times. J is TRBJ2-7 and V is TRBV7-3; TRBD1 might be the D (6 bases). Germline lookup yields CDR1 SGHTA and CDR2 FQGTGA. The CDR3 is made up of 15 amino acids. Between the trimmed V and J ends, which lost 5 bases and 6 bases, there was a span of 20 bases. The CDR3 region is CASSPNRASYVEQYF. DNA of the CDR3: TGTGCCAGCAGCCCCAACAGGGCCAGCTACGTCGAGCAGTACTTC.

The chain uses TRBV6-2 or TRBV6-3 and TRBJ2-3, with TRBD2 matching 9 bases. The trim removed 4 bases at V and 2 bases at J, leaving 7 bases unmatched. CDR3 length: 16 amino acids. The germline CDR1 and CDR2 sequences are MNHEY and SVGEGT. The CDR3 loop is CASSFSSGENTDTQYF. In DNA, the CDR3 is TGTGCCAGCAGTTTCTCTAGCGGGGAAAACACAGATACGCAGTATTTT.

This clonotype was seen a handful of times. The J gene is TRBJ1-2, the V gene TRBV15, with TRBD1 identical over 11 bases. Germline values: CDR1 LNHNV, CDR2 YYDKDF (reference sequence). The length of the CDR3 is 15 residues. After removal of 3 bases from V and 4 bases from J, the junction contained 4 bases not matched to a gene. CDR3: CATSSGTGGIYGYTF. Written as DNA, the CDR3 is TGTGCCACCAGCAGTGGGACAGGGGGAATCTATGGCTACACCTTC.

In its sample, this clonotype was seen a few times. The chain combines TRBV7-6 with TRBJ2-1, with TRBD2 matching over 7 bases. The germline gives CDR1 SGHVS, CDR2 FNYEAQ. The CDR3 is 13 amino acids. V was pared by 0 bases and J by 10 bases, with 3 bases of the junction left unmatched. The DNA of the CDR3 is TGTGCCAGCAGCTTAGCGGGAGGGGCAGAGCAGTTCTTC. Translated, it gives CASSLAGGAEQFF.

This sequence joins TRBV6-5 and TRBJ1-6; D is unclear. Germline loops: CDR1 MNHEY, CDR2 SVGAGI. The CDR3 extends over 19 amino acids. V lost 0 bases, J lost 0 bases, and 15 bases lay in between. CDR3 bases: TGTGCCAGCAGTTACTCTGGGTTTGGAGCGAGCTCCTATAATTCACCCCTCCACTTT. Amino acids: CASSYSGFGASSYNSPLHF.

This clonotype was counted only a few times. The chain couples TRBV27 to TRBJ2-3; D unresolved. V shed 5 bases and J shed 1 base, with 10 bases lying between them. From germline, CDR1 is MNHEY and CDR2 SMNVEV (reference sequence). The CDR3 has 14 amino acids. Written as DNA, the CDR3 is TGTGCCAGCAGTCCACGACACCGCACAGATACGCAGTATTTT. Translating it yields CASSPRHRTDTQYF.

This clonotype has a handful of counts. The V call is TRBV20-1, the J call TRBJ2-1, with 9 bases aligning to TRBD2. The germline gives CDR1 DFQATT, CDR2 SNEGSKA (reference sequence). V gave up 5 bases and J gave up 2 bases; unmatched junction bases: 4. The CDR3 consists of 14 residues. In DNA form, the CDR3 reads TGCAGTGCTCAGAGCGGGAGGACCTACAATGAGCAGTTCTTC. Translating gives CSAQSGRTYNEQFF.

J is TRBJ2-7 and V is TRBV24-1; a possible D gene is TRBD1 (6 bases). This CDR3 is built from 19 residues. The V and J ends lost 6 bases and 3 bases respectively, with 29 bases between them. Germline CDR1 is KGHDR and CDR2 is SFDVKD. This CDR3 reads CATSPRSDPGHSSGYEQYV. CDR3 nucleotide sequence: TGTGCCACCAGTCCTAGATCGGATCCGGGACACTCGTCGGGCTACGAGCAGTACGTC.

A few counts support this clonotype. The chain combines TRBV29-1 with TRBJ2-7; 8 bases agree with TRBD2. Per germline, CDR1 SQVTM and CDR2 ANQGSEA. This CDR3 spans 14 amino acids. The trim removed 3 bases at V and 3 bases at J, leaving 7 bases unmatched. DNA for the CDR3: TGCAGCGTTGAGGTCAGGACTAGCATCTACGAGCAGTACTTC. It yields the protein CSVEVRTSIYEQYF.

This clonotype was seen more than once but under ten times. The gene calls are TRBV10-3 and TRBJ2-3; weak D call: TRBD1 (5 bases). The CDR3 runs 14 residues. The germline CDR1 and CDR2 sequences are ENHRY and SYGVKD. V lost 7 bases and J 4 bases, leaving 15 bases between the germline ends. The CDR3 is CAIKGRDVADTQYF. CDR3 DNA: TGTGCCATCAAGGGCAGGGATGTCGCAGATACGCAGTATTTT.

In this sample, this clonotype turned up many times. The CDR3 nucleotides read TGTGCCAGCACCCGACAGGGAGTTAGCACAGATACGCAGTATTTT. Amino acids: CASTRQGVSTDTQYF. The chain is built from TRBV2 and TRBJ2-3; 7 nucleotides match TRBD1. Looked up from germline, CDR1 is SNHLY and CDR2 is FYNNEI. CDR3 length: 15 residues. With V trimmed by 7 bases and J by 0 bases, 7 bases remained unmatched.

This clonotype was detected many times. This chain uses TRBV4-3 with TRBJ1-2, with TRBD1 identical over 7 bases. Per germline, CDR1 LGHNA and CDR2 YSLEER. J lost 3 bases, V lost 1 base, and 5 bases had no gene match. The CDR3 has 15 amino acids. For the CDR3, the DNA is TGCGCCAGCAGCCAAGCCGGGACAGCCCACTATGGCTACACCTTC. It encodes CASSQAGTAHYGYTF.

The V and J genes are TRBV28 and TRBJ2-3, with 8 bases lining up with TRBD2. CDR1 MDHEN and CDR2 SYDVKM come from the germline V gene. V trimming: 3 bases; J trimming: 3 bases; junction bases outside the gene matches: 5. The CDR3 totals 15 residues. The CDR3 DNA reads as TGTGCCAGCAGTTTCCCGGGAGGGCTTACAGATACGCAGTATTTT. Protein sequence: CASSFPGGLTDTQYF.

This clonotype was observed a handful of times. V is TRBV20-1 and J is TRBJ2-1; 7 bases match TRBD2. The V gene end was trimmed by 7 bases and the J gene end by 4 bases; junction bases not matched to a gene: 4. Germline V CDR1 and CDR2: DFQATT, SNEGSKA (reference sequence). The CDR3 is 12 residues long. CDR3 region: CSGGGLYNEQFF. The CDR3 DNA reads TGCAGTGGGGGAGGGTTATACAATGAGCAGTTCTTC.

This clonotype has a count of ten or more. The chain employs TRBV7-3 and TRBJ2-5, with 8 nucleotides matching TRBD2. The CDR3 is made up of 15 amino acids. CDR1 and CDR2 (germline): SGHTA, FQGTGA. The ends lost 4 bases at V and 4 bases at J; junction bases unmatched: 8. CDR3 loop: CASSSRLAGIETQYF. In nucleotides, the CDR3 is TGTGCCAGCAGCTCCCGATTAGCGGGAATAGAGACCCAGTACTTC. Complete variable domain (other parts from reference TRBV7-3 and TRBJ2-5): GAGVSQTPSNKVTEKGKYVELRCDPISGHTALYWYRQSLGQGPEFLIYFQGTGAADDSGLPNDRFFAVRPEGSVSTLKIQRTERGDSAVYLCASSSRLAGIETQYFGPGTRLLVL.

This clonotype was counted a few times. The chain recombines TRBV7-2 with TRBJ2-1; no clear D gene. Trimming took 1 base from V and 7 from J, leaving 8 bases between them. The length of the CDR3 is 13 residues. CDR1 SGHTA and CDR2 FQGNSA come from the germline V gene. The CDR3: CASSLDRVNEQFF. CDR3 DNA: TGTGCCAGCAGCTTAGACCGGGTTAATGAGCAGTTCTTC.

The chain has TRBV24-1 and TRBJ2-3; 7 nucleotides agree with TRBD2. The CDR3 extends over 17 amino acids. CDR1 KGHDR and CDR2 SFDVKD come from the germline V gene. V was pared by 2 bases and J by 0 bases, with 7 bases of the junction left unmatched. The CDR3 DNA reads as TGTGCCACCAGTGATTCTCCTAGCGGTCTGAGCACAGATACGCAGTATTTT. Protein: CATSDSPSGLSTDTQYF.

This chain links TRBV7-9 with TRBJ2-1, with TRBD2 identical over 13 bases. This CDR3 has 20 residues. Trimming took 5 bases from V and 7 from J; bases not matched to a gene: 20. The germline CDR1 and CDR2 sequences are SEHNR and FQNEAQ (reference sequence). The chain's CDR3 is CASSPPIGLAGAEGMNEQFF. CDR3 nucleotides: TGTGCCAGCAGCCCCCCTATTGGACTAGCGGGAGCAGAAGGTATGAATGAGCAGTTCTTC.

This clonotype was seen a handful of times. V is TRBV20-1 and J is TRBJ2-3; TRBD2 matches at 10 bases. V shed 0 bases and J 5 bases; nucleotides not matched to a gene: 8. Germline assignment: CDR1 DFQATT and CDR2 SNEGSKA (reference sequence). The CDR3 runs to 16 residues. The CDR3 region has the DNA TGCAGTGCTAGAGATACAGCGGGAGGGCCCGGAGATACGCAGTATTTT. It is translated as CSARDTAGGPGDTQYF.

This clonotype was recorded a few times. The chain joins TRBV27 to TRBJ1-6; possibly TRBD1 for D (5 bases). The V gene lost 3 bases and the J gene lost 6 bases, with 6 bases spanning the gap. This CDR3 contains 13 residues. Germline CDR1 is MNHEY and CDR2 is SMNVEV (reference sequence). The CDR3 bases are TGTGCCAGCAGTTTCGGGGGTAATTCACCCCTCCACTTT. It yields the protein CASSFGGNSPLHF.

There are a few counts of this clonotype. The chain uses TRBV28 and TRBJ2-3; 13 bases fit TRBD2. In germline, CDR1 is MDHEN, CDR2 SYDVKM. The CDR3 loop spans 14 amino acids. V lost 7 bases to trimming and J lost 6 bases; unmatched junction nucleotides: 4. CDR3 DNA: TGTGCCAGCAAGCCGGGACTAGCGGGGGATACGCAGTATTTT. It specifies CASKPGLAGDTQYF.

This clonotype was detected a few times. This chain uses TRBV19 with TRBJ2-3, with D unresolved. This CDR3 contains 14 residues. The V and J ends lost 0 bases and 9 bases respectively, with 13 bases between them. Germline CDR1 is LNHDA and CDR2 is SQIVND (reference sequence). Here the CDR3 reads CASSIDPRSETQYF. In nucleotides, the CDR3 is TGTGCCAGTAGTATAGATCCGAGAAGCGAGACGCAGTATTTT.

This clonotype was seen only a few times. This chain connects TRBV18 to TRBJ1-3; weak D call: TRBD1 (6 bases). CDR3 length: 15 amino acids. The germline V gene has CDR1 KGHSH and CDR2 LQKENI. V gave up 2 bases and J gave up 0 bases, with 8 bases separating them. The CDR3 sequence is CASSPGTSSGNTIYF. DNA of the CDR3: TGTGCCAGCTCACCAGGGACAAGCTCTGGAAACACCATATATTTT.

This chain connects TRBV4-3 to TRBJ1-1; D possibly corresponds to TRBD1 (5 bases). V was clipped by 0 bases and J by 2 bases, with 7 bases between them. Germline CDR1 reads LGHNA; CDR2 reads YSLEER. This CDR3 is built from 14 residues. The CDR3 DNA reads TGCGCCAGCAGCCAAGACAGGGACAACACTGAAGCTTTCTTT. Its protein is CASSQDRDNTEAFF.

This clonotype was recorded a few times. The rearrangement joins TRBV12-3 or TRBV12-4 to TRBJ2-5; D is possibly TRBD1 or TRBD2 (6 bases each). CDR3 length: 16 residues. Deletions cut 3 bases from V and 5 bases from J, with 19 bases between. As DNA, the CDR3 is TGTGCCAGCAGTTTCGAGAGGGGGGCAGGGATGGAGACCCAGTACTTC. Its translation is CASSFERGAGMETQYF.